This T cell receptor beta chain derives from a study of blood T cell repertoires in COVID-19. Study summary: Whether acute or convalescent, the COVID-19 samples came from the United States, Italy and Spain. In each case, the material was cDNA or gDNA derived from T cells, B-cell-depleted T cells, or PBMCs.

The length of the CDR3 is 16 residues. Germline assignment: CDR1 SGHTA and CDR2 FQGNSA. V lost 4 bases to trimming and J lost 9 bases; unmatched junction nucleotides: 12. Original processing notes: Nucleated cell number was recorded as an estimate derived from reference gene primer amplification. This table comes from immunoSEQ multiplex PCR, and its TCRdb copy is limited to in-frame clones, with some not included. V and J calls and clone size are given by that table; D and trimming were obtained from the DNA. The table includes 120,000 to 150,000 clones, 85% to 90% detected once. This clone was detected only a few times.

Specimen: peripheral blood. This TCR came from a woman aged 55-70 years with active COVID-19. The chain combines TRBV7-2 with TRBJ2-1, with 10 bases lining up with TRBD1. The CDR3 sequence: CASSSRQGAKVVEQFF. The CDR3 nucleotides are TGTGCCAGCAGCTCACGACAGGGGGCAAAGGTGGTTGAGCAGTTCTTC.